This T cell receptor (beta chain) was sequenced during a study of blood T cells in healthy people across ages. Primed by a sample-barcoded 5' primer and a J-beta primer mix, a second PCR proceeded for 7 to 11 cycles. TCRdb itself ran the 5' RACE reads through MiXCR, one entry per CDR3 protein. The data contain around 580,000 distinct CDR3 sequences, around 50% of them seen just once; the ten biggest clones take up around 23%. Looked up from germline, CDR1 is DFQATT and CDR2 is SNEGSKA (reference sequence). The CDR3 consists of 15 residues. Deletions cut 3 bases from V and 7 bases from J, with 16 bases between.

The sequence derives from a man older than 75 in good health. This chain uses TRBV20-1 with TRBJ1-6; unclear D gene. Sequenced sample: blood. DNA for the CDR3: TGCAGTGCTAGGCCCAATCTGGTTCTAAATTCACCCCTCCACTTT. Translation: CSARPNLVLNSPLHF.